This passage covers 15 T cell receptor beta chains from one sample sequenced in a study of blood T cell repertoires in COVID-19. Produced via immunoSEQ multiplex PCR; TCRdb's table is partial and in-frame only. The sample records around 95,000 clones, roughly 80% being singletons. The specimen was peripheral blood. These receptors were collected from a woman older than 75 with acute or convalescent COVID-19.

CDR3 nucleotide sequence: TGTGCCAGCAGCTTAGTGTCGGGCTACGAGCAGTACGTC. Its translation: CASSLVSGYEQYV. The gene calls are TRBV7-2 and TRBJ2-7; no clear D gene. The CDR3 is 13 residues long. Trimming left V 1 base short and J 3 bases short, with 7 bases between. Germline lookup yields CDR1 SGHTA and CDR2 FQGNSA.

The CDR3 reads CASRQNLNTEAFF. In DNA form, the CDR3 reads TGTGCCAGCCGACAGAATTTGAACACTGAAGCTTTCTTT. J is TRBJ1-1 and V is TRBV7-2, with a weak D call TRBD1 (5 bases). Germline V lookup: CDR1 SGHTA, CDR2 FQGNSA. The CDR3 consists of 13 residues. Trimming took 8 bases from V and 0 from J, leaving 10 bases between them.

The gene calls are TRBV7-8 and TRBJ1-5, with unresolved D. V was cut by 3 bases and J by 3 bases, with 12 bases left in between. Per the germline V gene, CDR1 is SGHVS and CDR2 is FQNEAQ. The CDR3 covers 15 residues. DNA for the CDR3: TGTGCCAGCAGCTTGGTTCTACAGCCCAATCAGCCCCAGCATTTT. It translates to CASSLVLQPNQPQHF.

This rearrangement joins TRBV11-2 to TRBJ2-2; a weak D match, TRBD1 (5 bases). CDR3 length: 15 residues. The germline V gene has CDR1 SGHAT and CDR2 FQNNGV. V dropped 4 bases and J dropped 0 bases, with 9 bases sitting between them. CDR3 sequence reads: CASSWKGANTGELFF. As DNA, the CDR3 is TGTGCCAGCAGCTGGAAAGGGGCGAACACCGGGGAGCTGTTTTTT. Variable domain in full (rest from reference TRBV11-2 and TRBJ2-2): EAGVAQSPRYKIIEKRQSVAFWCNPISGHATLYWYQQILGQGPKLLIQFQNNGVVDDSQLPKDRFSAERLKGVDSTLKIQPAKLEDSAVYLCASSWKGANTGELFFGEGSRLTVL.

The rearrangement joins TRBV6-6 to TRBJ2-7; 10 positions match TRBD2. The CDR3 has 14 residues. The V gene's germline CDR1 is MNHNY and CDR2 SVGAGI (reference sequence). V gave up 6 bases and J gave up 0 bases; unmatched junction bases: 2. The CDR3 is CASSPSGGSYEQYF. The CDR3 DNA reads as TGTGCCAGCAGCCCTAGCGGGGGCTCCTACGAGCAGTACTTC.

V and J are TRBV4-2 and TRBJ1-2; 8 bases line up with TRBD1. Trimming cost V 1 base and J 6 bases; bases outside gene matches: 4. CDR1 is LGHNA and CDR2 is YNFKEQ in the germline V gene. This CDR3 has 14 amino acids. CDR3 loop: CASSQVWTGNGYTF. CDR3 coding DNA: TGTGCCAGCAGCCAAGTCTGGACAGGGAATGGCTACACCTTC.

The J gene is TRBJ2-2, the V gene TRBV11-2; D gene ambiguous. The CDR3 length is 18 residues. Trimming took off 5 bases at V and 4 bases at J, with 23 bases between the two ends. Germline V lookup: CDR1 SGHAT, CDR2 FQNNGV. The CDR3 loop reads CASSGYGHVLDRTGELFF. CDR3 nucleotide sequence: TGTGCCAGCAGCGGATACGGCCACGTCCTAGACCGCACCGGGGAGCTGTTTTTT.

This rearrangement joins TRBV5-1 to TRBJ2-5; 13 bases are shared with TRBD2. V was clipped by 2 bases and J by 9 bases; unmatched bases: 7. Germline CDR1 SGHRS, CDR2 YFSETQ. There are 15 residues in the CDR3. The CDR3 here is CASSFDSGTSGAQYF. CDR3 sequence (DNA): TGCGCCAGCAGCTTCGACTCCGGGACTAGCGGGGCCCAGTACTTC.

The rearrangement joins TRBV4-3 to TRBJ1-1; D is unclear. The CDR3 is 15 amino acids. The V gene's germline CDR1 is LGHNA and CDR2 YSLEER. The V end lost 0 bases, the J end lost 3 bases, and 11 bases lay between the germline ends. The CDR3 loop reads CASSQDSSADTEAFF. The CDR3 bases are TGCGCCAGCAGCCAAGACTCATCGGCGGACACTGAAGCTTTCTTT.

The CDR3 DNA reads TGCAGCGGGAGAGTGGACAGCCGCGTTGGCTACACCTTC. Protein sequence: CSGRVDSRVGYTF. V is TRBV29-1 and J is TRBJ1-2; TRBD1 is a possible D gene (6 bases). CDR1 SQVTM and CDR2 ANQGSEA come from the germline V gene. The ends were cut back, 7 bases at V and 7 bases at J, with 19 bases in the middle. The CDR3 has 13 amino acids.

V gene TRBV27 combines with J gene TRBJ1-3; D gene uncertain. In germline, CDR1 is MNHEY, CDR2 SMNVEV (reference sequence). V lost 4 bases and J 1 base, leaving 8 bases between the germline ends. CDR3 length equals 14 residues. The CDR3 sequence is CASSSTDSGNTIYF. The CDR3 DNA is TGTGCCAGCAGTTCAACAGATTCTGGAAACACCATATATTTT.

The chain carries TRBV18 and TRBJ1-6; 8 bases agree with TRBD1. This CDR3 has 15 residues. Germline lookup yields CDR1 KGHSH and CDR2 LQKENI. V lost 0 bases and J lost 8; bases outside the gene matches: 3. CDR3 DNA sequence: TGTGCCAGCTCACCACCAACAGGGGGGGATTCACCCCTCCACTTT. It codes for CASSPPTGGDSPLHF.

This clone was counted a single time. The CDR3 is CASRRQGAAGELFF. CDR3 in DNA: TGTGCCAGCAGGCGGCAGGGGGCGGCCGGGGAGCTGTTTTTT. V is TRBV28 and J is TRBJ2-2; 8 bases line up with TRBD1. Trimming at V came to 6 bases and at J to 6 bases, leaving 6 bases not matched to a gene. Germline V lookup: CDR1 MDHEN, CDR2 SYDVKM. The length of the CDR3 is 14 residues.

The chain is built from TRBV28 and TRBJ1-4; a possible D gene is TRBD1 (6 bases). Germline CDR1 reads MDHEN; CDR2 reads SYDVKM. V was shortened by 7 bases and J by 7 bases, with 19 bases between the two germline ends. The CDR3 covers 15 residues. This CDR3 reads CASTRGGARSEKLFF. In nucleotides, the CDR3 is TGTGCCAGCACCCGGGGGGGCGCGAGGTCTGAAAAACTGTTTTTT.

This clone was observed a few times. V and J are TRBV6-5 and TRBJ2-7; D is perhaps TRBD2 (5 bases). Germline V gene data show CDR1 as MNHEY and CDR2 as SVGAGI. CDR3 size: 14 residues. With 4 bases removed from V and 2 bases from J, the gap between germline ends came to 12 bases. CDR3 bases: TGTGCCAGCAGTTCCTTCCTCGGGACCTACGAGCAGTACTTC. Translation: CASSSFLGTYEQYF.